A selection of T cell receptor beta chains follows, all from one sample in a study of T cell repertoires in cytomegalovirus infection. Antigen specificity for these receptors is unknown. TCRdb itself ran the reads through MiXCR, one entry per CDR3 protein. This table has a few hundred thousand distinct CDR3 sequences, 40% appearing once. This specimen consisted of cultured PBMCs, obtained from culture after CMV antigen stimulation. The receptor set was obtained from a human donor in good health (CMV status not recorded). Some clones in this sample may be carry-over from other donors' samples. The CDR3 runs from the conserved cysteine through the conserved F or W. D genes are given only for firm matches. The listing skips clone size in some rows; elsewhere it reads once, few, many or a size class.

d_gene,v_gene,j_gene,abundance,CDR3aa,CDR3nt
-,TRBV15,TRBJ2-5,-,CATSREEGPPGETQYF,TGTGCCACCAGCAGAGAAGAAGGACCCCCGGGGGAGACCCAGTACTTC
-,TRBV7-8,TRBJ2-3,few,CASSTGRGTDTQYF,TGTGCCAGCAGCACGGGACGGGGCACAGATACGCAGTATTTT
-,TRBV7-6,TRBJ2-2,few,CASSLRTEVSGELFF,TGTGCCAGCAGCTTACGGACGGAGGTATCCGGGGAGCTGTTTTTT
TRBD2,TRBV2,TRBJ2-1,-,CASSGPAGDGEQFF,TGTGCCAGCAGTGGGCCAGCGGGAGATGGTGAGCAGTTCTTC
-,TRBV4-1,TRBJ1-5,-,CASSRLTDQPQHF,TGCGCCAGCAGCCGCTTAACAGATCAGCCCCAGCATTTT
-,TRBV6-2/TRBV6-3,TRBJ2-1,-,CASSSRAHEQFF,TGTGCCAGCAGTTCCCGGGCCCATGAGCAGTTCTTC
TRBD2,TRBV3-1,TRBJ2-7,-,CASSEPGLAYEQYF,TGTGCCAGCAGCGAACCGGGACTAGCCTACGAGCAGTACTTC
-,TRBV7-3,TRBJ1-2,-,CASSASDYGYTF,TGTGCCAGCAGCGCCTCCGACTATGGCTACACCTTC
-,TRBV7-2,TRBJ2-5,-,CASKRSRGAQETQYF,TGTGCCAGCAAGCGGTCCAGGGGGGCCCAAGAGACCCAGTACTTC
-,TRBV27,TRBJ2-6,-,CASSPRGGTHSGANVLTF,TGTGCCAGCAGTCCGCGGGGCGGGACACACTCTGGGGCCAACGTCCTGACTTTC
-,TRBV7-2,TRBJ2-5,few,CASSSFLRGTQYF,TGTGCCAGCAGCTCCTTTTTGCGGGGGACCCAGTACTTC
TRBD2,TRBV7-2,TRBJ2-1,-,CASSTGTSGDNEQFF,TGTGCCAGCAGCACCGGGACTAGCGGAGACAATGAGCAGTTCTTC
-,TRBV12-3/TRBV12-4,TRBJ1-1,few,CASTVTGTAFF,TGTGCCAGCACCGTAACAGGAACGGCTTTCTTT
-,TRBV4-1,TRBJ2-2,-,CASSQEFKGSNTGELFF,TGCGCCAGCAGCCAAGAATTCAAAGGGTCGAACACCGGGGAGCTGTTTTTT
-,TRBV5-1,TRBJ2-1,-,CASSLEARYNEQFF,TGCGCCAGCAGCCTAGAAGCCAGATACAATGAGCAGTTCTTC
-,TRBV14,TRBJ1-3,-,CASRVISGNTIYF,TGTGCCAGCAGGGTCATCTCTGGAAACACCATATATTTT
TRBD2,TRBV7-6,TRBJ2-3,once,CASSLRTSLDTQYF,TGTGCCAGCAGCTTAAGGACTAGTTTAGATACGCAGTATTTT
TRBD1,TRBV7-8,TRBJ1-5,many,CASSPTGQGEQPQHF,TGTGCCAGCAGCCCAACGGGACAGGGAGAACAGCCCCAGCATTTT
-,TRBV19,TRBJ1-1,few,CASSSRGGGDLNTEAFF,TGTGCCAGTAGTTCCCGTGGGGGGGGCGACCTGAACACTGAAGCTTTCTTT
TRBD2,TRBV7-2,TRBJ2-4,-,CASSHGTSLNIQYF,TGTGCCAGCAGCCACGGGACTAGTTTGAACATTCAGTACTTC
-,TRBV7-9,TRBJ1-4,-,CASSLDTVWDGGNEKLFF,TGTGCCAGCAGCTTAGATACAGTTTGGGACGGGGGAAATGAAAAACTGTTTTTT
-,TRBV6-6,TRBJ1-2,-,CASSYGDPNYGYTF,TGTGCCAGCAGTTACGGGGACCCAAACTATGGCTACACCTTC
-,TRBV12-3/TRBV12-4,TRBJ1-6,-,CASSYRGNSPLHF,TGTGCCAGCAGTTACCGAGGGAATTCACCCCTCCACTTT
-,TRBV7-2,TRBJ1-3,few,CASRSSSSGNTIYF,TGTGCCAGCAGGTCATCGAGCTCTGGAAACACCATATATTTT
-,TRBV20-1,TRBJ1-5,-,CSASWGGWDQPQHF,TGCAGTGCTAGTTGGGGCGGCTGGGATCAGCCCCAGCATTTT